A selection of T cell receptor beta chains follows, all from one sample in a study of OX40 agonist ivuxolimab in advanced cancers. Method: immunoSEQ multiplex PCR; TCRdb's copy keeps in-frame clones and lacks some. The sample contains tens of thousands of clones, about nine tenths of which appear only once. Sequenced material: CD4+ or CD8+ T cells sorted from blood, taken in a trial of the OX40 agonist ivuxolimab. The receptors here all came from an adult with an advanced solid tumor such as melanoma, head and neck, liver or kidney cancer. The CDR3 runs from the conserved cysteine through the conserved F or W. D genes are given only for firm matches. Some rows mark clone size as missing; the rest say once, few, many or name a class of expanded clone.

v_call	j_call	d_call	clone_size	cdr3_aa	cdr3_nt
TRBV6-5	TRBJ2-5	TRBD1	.	CASSLQGPQETQYF	TGTGCCAGCAGCCTACAGGGGCCGCAGGAGACCCAGTACTTC
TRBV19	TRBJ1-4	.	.	CASSTVGGKEKLFF	TGTGCCAGTAGTACCGTTGGGGGGAAGGAAAAACTGTTTTTT
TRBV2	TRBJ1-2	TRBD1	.	CASKGTAQGGYTF	TGTGCCAGCAAGGGGACAGCCCAAGGCGGCTACACCTTC
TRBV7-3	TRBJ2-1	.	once	CASSTGLGNEQFF	TGTGCCAGCAGCACAGGACTCGGGAATGAGCAGTTCTTC
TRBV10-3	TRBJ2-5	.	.	CATRTQEQETQYF	TGTGCCACGCGGACGCAGGAGCAAGAGACCCAGTACTTC
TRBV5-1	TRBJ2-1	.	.	CASSLGGVYNEQFF	TGCGCCAGCAGCTTGGGCGGGGTGTACAATGAGCAGTTCTTC
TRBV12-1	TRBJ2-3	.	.	CASSSKGQGTDTQYF	TGTGCCAGCAGCTCCAAGGGCCAGGGCACAGATACGCAGTATTTT
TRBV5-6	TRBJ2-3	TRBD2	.	CASSPPGLGRDTQYF	TGTGCCAGCAGCCCGCCGGGACTAGGCCGAGATACGCAGTATTTT
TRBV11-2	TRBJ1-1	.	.	CASSLTPGGTEAFF	TGTGCCAGCAGCTTAACCCCGGGGGGCACTGAAGCTTTCTTT
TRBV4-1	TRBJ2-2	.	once	CASSNLQGNTGELFF	TGCGCCAGCAGCAACTTACAGGGGAACACCGGGGAGCTGTTTTTT
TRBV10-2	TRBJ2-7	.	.	CATRQASSYEQYF	TGCGCCACCCGACAGGCAAGCTCCTACGAGCAGTACTTC
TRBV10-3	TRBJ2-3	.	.	CAIAGAGTDTQYF	TGTGCCATCGCAGGGGCGGGCACAGATACGCAGTATTTT
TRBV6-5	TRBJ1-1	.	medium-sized	CASSYSPKNTEAFF	TGTGCCAGCAGTTACTCCCCGAAGAACACTGAAGCTTTCTTT
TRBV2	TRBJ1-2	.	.	CASLLGGNYGYTF	TGTGCCAGCCTCCTCGGTGGTAACTATGGCTACACCTTC
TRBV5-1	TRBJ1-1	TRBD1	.	CASSLGQGGTGTEAFF	TGCGCCAGCAGCTTGGGACAGGGAGGTACTGGTACTGAAGCTTTCTTT
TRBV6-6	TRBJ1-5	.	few	CASSYSQRQPQHF	TGTGCCAGCAGTTACTCCCAGAGACAGCCCCAGCATTTT
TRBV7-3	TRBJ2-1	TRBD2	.	CASSQSGAVYNEQFF	TGTGCCAGCAGTCAAAGCGGGGCAGTCTACAATGAGCAGTTCTTC
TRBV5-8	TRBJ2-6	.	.	CASSPRIAGANVLTF	TGTGCCAGCAGCCCAAGAATCGCTGGGGCCAACGTCCTGACTTTC
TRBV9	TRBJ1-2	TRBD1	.	CASSPAGTANYGYTF	TGTGCCAGCAGCCCTGCCGGGACAGCCAACTATGGCTACACCTTC
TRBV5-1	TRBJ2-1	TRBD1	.	CASTMGDRNYNEQFF	TGCGCCAGCACCATGGGGGACAGGAACTACAATGAGCAGTTCTTC
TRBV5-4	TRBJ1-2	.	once	CASSPREGSLGYTF	TGTGCCAGCAGCCCACGGGAGGGGTCACTTGGCTACACCTTC
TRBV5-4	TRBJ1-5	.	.	CASSRDGKSNQPQHF	TGTGCCAGCAGCCGGGACGGGAAGTCCAATCAGCCCCAGCATTTT
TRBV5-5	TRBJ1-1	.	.	CASSFQTGPNTEAFF	TGTGCCAGCAGCTTCCAAACAGGGCCAAACACTGAAGCTTTCTTT
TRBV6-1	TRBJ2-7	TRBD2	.	CATTSGSRYEQYF	TGTGCCACTACAAGCGGGAGTCGGTACGAGCAGTACTTC
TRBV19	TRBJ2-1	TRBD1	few	CASQRGDRVHNEQFF	TGTGCGAGTCAGAGGGGGGACAGGGTCCACAATGAGCAGTTCTTC
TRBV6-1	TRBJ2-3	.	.	CASSEANFASNTQYF	TGTGCCAGCAGTGAAGCGAATTTCGCTTCCAATACGCAGTATTTT
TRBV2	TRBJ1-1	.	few	CASSAKHSTEAFF	TGTGCCAGCAGCGCTAAACACTCCACTGAAGCTTTCTTT
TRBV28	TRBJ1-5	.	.	CASSPQGRGQPQHF	TGTGCCAGCAGTCCCCAAGGTCGGGGACAACCCCAGCATTTT
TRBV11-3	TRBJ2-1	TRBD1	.	CASALGDQGVDEQFF	TGTGCCAGCGCTTTGGGAGATCAGGGGGTCGATGAGCAGTTCTTC
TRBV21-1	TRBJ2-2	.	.	CASSKEGQGLNTGELFF	TGTGCCAGCAGCAAAGAGGGACAGGGTCTGAACACCGGGGAGCTGTTTTTT
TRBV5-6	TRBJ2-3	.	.	CASSLGLNTDTQYF	TGTGCCAGCAGCTTGGGACTCAACACAGATACGCAGTATTTT
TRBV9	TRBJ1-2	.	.	CASSVAGTPLGGYTF	TGTGCCAGCAGCGTAGCAGGGACACCCCTAGGCGGCTACACCTTC
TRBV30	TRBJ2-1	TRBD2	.	CAWRDLAGEYNEQFF	TGTGCCTGGAGGGATTTAGCGGGCGAATACAATGAGCAGTTCTTC
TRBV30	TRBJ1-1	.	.	CAWGQGPGEAFF	TGTGCCTGGGGTCAGGGGCCGGGTGAAGCTTTCTTT
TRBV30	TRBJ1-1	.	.	CAWSPWLNTEAFF	TGTGCCTGGAGTCCTTGGTTGAACACTGAAGCTTTCTTT
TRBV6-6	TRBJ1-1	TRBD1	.	CASSWTGRLNTEAFF	TGTGCCAGCAGTTGGACAGGGCGGCTGAACACTGAAGCTTTCTTT
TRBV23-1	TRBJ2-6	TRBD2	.	CASSQFSWGGYSGANVLTF	TGCGCCAGCAGTCAATTCTCCTGGGGGGGGTACTCTGGGGCCAACGTCCTGACTTTC
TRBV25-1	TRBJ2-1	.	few	CASSNRYEQFF	TGTGCCAGCAGCAACAGGTATGAGCAGTTCTTC
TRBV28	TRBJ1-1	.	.	CASSLEGNAEAFF	TGTGCCAGCAGTTTAGAGGGGAACGCTGAAGCTTTCTTT
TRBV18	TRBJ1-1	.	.	CASSREGGAPTEAFF	TGTGCCAGCTCACGGGAGGGAGGAGCCCCAACTGAAGCTTTCTTT
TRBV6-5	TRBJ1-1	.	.	CASSYSRVRPEAFF	TGTGCCAGCAGTTACTCGAGGGTTCGGCCTGAAGCTTTCTTT
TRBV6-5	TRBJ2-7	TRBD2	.	CASRSSGLLYEQYF	TGTGCCAGCAGGTCTAGCGGGTTGTTGTACGAGCAGTACTTC
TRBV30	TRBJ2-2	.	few	CAWKHSIGGGELFF	TGTGCCTGGAAACACAGCATTGGGGGCGGGGAGCTGTTTTTT
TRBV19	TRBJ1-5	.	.	CASTWEGGNQPQHF	TGTGCCAGTACTTGGGAGGGTGGTAATCAGCCCCAGCATTTT
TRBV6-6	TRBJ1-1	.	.	CASSRRNTEAFF	TGTGCCAGCAGTAGGAGAAACACTGAAGCTTTCTTT
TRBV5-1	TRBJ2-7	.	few	CASSLGTVSYEQYF	TGCGCCAGCAGCTTGGGGACAGTGTCCTACGAGCAGTACTTC
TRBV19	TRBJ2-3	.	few	CASSPGLSTDTQYF	TGTGCCAGTAGTCCGGGACTTAGCACAGATACGCAGTATTTT
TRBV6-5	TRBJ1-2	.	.	CASSPGGFTVLSYTF	TGTGCCAGCAGCCCTGGGGGCTTTACCGTTCTGAGCTACACCTTC
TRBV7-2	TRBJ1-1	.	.	CASSRQENTEAFF	TGTGCCAGCAGCCGACAGGAGAACACTGAAGCTTTCTTT
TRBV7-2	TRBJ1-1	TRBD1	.	CASSLTTGGYVEAFF	TGTGCCAGCAGCTTAACGACAGGGGGGTATGTTGAAGCTTTCTTT
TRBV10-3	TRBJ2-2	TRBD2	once	CAISDGSGGAGELFF	TGTGCCATCAGTGATGGTAGCGGGGGGGCCGGGGAGCTGTTTTTT
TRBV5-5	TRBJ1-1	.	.	CASSLDWGNTEAFF	TGTGCCAGCAGCTTGGATTGGGGGAACACTGAAGCTTTCTTT
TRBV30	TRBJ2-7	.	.	CAWAAQGYEQYF	TGTGCCTGGGCCGCCCAGGGGTACGAGCAGTACTTC
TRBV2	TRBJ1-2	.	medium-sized	CASSAQGVDGYTF	TGTGCCAGCAGTGCCCAGGGAGTAGATGGCTACACCTTC